This T cell receptor beta chain emerged from a study of T cells expressing NK-cell markers. In the study overall: Sequencing of TCR beta repertoires drew on sorted CD3+CD56+NKG2C+, CD3+CD56+NKG2C- and CD3+CD56-NKG2C+ T cells.

Concerning this clonotype: The target antigen is unknown.

Germline CDR1 SGHAT, CDR2 FQDESV (reference sequence). CDR3 length equals 16 residues. For TCR beta, cDNA was produced by 5'RACE template switching with UMIs. With the 5' RACE reads reprocessed, TCRdb shows one record per CDR3 protein and no DNA. In all, the sample yields 400,000 to 550,000 distinct CDR3 sequences. The study's findings and limits: NKG2C+ dominant clonotypes from 6 or 7 donors made up roughly 1.0-7.0% of CD8+ T cells.

The TCR was taken from a woman between 18 and 75 years old in good health. The chain has TRBV11-1 and TRBJ2-3; the D gene TCRdb calls, TRBD2, cannot be checked with no DNA. Sequencing was carried out using blood T cells: a sorted CD56 or NKG2C T cell subset, CD4+ or CD8+ T cells, or bulk PBMC T cells (not recorded which). CDR3 region: CASSLLTSGGVDTQYF.